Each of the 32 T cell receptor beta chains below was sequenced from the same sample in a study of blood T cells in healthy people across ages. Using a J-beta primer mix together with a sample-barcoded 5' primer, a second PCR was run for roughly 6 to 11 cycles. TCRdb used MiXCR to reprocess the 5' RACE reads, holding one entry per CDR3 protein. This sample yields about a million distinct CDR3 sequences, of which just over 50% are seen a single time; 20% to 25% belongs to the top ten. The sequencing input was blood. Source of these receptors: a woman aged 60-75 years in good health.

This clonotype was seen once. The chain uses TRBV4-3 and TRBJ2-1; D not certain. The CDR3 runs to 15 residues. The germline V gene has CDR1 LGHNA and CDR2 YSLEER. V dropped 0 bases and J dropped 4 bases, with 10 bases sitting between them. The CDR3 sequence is CASSQDLERYNEQFF. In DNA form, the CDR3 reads TGCGCCAGCAGCCAAGATCTAGAGAGATACAATGAGCAGTTCTTC.

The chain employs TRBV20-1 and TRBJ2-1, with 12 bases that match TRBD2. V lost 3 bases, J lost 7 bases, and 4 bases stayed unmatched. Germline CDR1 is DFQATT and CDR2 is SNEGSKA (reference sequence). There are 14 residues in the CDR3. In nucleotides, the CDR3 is TGCAGTGCTAGGAGGACTAGCGGGATTAATGAGCAGTTCTTC. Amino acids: CSARRTSGINEQFF.

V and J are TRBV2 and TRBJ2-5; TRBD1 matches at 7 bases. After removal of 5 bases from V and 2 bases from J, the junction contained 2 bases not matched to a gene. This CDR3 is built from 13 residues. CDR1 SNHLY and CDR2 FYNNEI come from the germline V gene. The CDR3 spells CASSKGAQETQYF. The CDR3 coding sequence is TGTGCCAGCAGTAAGGGGGCTCAAGAGACCCAGTACTTC.

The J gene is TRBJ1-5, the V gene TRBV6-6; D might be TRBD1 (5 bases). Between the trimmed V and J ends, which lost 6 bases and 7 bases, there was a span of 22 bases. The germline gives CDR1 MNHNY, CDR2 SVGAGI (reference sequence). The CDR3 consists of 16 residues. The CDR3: CASSSGTGSLPQPQHF. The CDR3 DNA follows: TGTGCCAGCAGCTCCGGGACTGGGTCTCTTCCCCAGCCCCAGCATTTT.

The CDR3 is CATSRESGGQTQYF. Here the CDR3 DNA reads TGTGCCACCAGCAGAGAGTCGGGAGGCCAGACCCAGTACTTC. The chain combines TRBV15 with TRBJ2-5; 7 bases line up with TRBD2. Germline lookup yields CDR1 LNHNV and CDR2 YYDKDF (reference sequence). The V segment lost 0 bases and the J segment 6 bases; nucleotides outside the gene matches: 4. The CDR3 is made up of 14 amino acids.

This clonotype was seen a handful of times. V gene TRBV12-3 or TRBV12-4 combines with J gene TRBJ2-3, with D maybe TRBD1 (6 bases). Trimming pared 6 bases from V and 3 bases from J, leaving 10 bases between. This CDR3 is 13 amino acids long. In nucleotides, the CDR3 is TGTGCCAGCAGGGAAACAGGGACAGATACGCAGTATTTT. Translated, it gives CASRETGTDTQYF.

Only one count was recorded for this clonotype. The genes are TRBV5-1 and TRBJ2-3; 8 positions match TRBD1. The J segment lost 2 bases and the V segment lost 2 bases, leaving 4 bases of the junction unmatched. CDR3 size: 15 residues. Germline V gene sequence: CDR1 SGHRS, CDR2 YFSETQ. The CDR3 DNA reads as TGCGCCAGCAGCTTCCACAGGGGGGACACAGATACGCAGTATTTT. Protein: CASSFHRGDTDTQYF.

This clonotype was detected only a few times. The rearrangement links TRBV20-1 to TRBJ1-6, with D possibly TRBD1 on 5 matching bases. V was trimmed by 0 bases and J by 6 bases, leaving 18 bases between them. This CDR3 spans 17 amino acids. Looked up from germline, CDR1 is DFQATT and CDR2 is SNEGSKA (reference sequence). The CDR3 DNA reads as TGCAGTGCTAGAGACTTCGCCTCCGGGACGGTTAATTCACCCCTCCACTTT. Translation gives CSARDFASGTVNSPLHF.

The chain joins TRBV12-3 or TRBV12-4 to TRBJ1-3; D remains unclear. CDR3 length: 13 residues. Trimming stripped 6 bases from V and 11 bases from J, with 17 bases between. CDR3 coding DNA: TGTGCCAGCAGACGGGAATCGGTGACTCCCATATATTTT. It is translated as CASRRESVTPIYF.

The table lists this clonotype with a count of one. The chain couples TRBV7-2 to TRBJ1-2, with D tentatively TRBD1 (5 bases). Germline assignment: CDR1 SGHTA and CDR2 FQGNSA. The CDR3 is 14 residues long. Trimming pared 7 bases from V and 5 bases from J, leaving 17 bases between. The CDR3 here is CASTLGTRSYGYTF. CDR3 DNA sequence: TGTGCCAGCACCCTTGGGACGAGAAGTTATGGCTACACCTTC.

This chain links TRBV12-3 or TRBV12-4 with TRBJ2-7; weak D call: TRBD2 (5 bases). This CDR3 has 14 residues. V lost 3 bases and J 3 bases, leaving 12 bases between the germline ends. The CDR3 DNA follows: TGTGCCAGCAGTTTCCAAGGACGGGACTACGAGCAGTACTTC. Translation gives CASSFQGRDYEQYF.

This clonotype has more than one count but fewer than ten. CDR3 DNA: TGTGCCAGCAGCCTATTGGGGGCCCGCGAGCAGTACTTC. Encoded protein: CASSLLGAREQYF. The chain links TRBV7-9 to TRBJ2-7, with D perhaps TRBD1 (6 bases). The CDR3 is made up of 13 amino acids. V lost 5 bases to trimming and J lost 6 bases, with 14 bases between them. Per germline, CDR1 SEHNR and CDR2 FQNEAQ (reference sequence).

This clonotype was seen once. CDR3 sequence reads: CSAYRSPNEKLFF. CDR3 DNA: TGCAGCGCCTACAGGAGTCCCAATGAAAAACTGTTTTTT. The rearrangement links TRBV29-1 to TRBJ1-4; possible D gene TRBD1, 5 bases. V lost 7 bases and J lost 5, with 14 bases in between. This CDR3 spans 13 amino acids. Germline values: CDR1 SQVTM, CDR2 ANQGSEA. Together with reference TRBV29-1 and TRBJ1-4, the CDR3 gives the full variable domain: SAVISQKPSRDICQRGTSLTIQCQVDSQVTMMFWYRQQPGQSLTLIATANQGSEATYESGFVIDKFPISRPNLTFSTLTVSNMSPEDSSIYLCSAYRSPNEKLFFGSGTQLSVL.

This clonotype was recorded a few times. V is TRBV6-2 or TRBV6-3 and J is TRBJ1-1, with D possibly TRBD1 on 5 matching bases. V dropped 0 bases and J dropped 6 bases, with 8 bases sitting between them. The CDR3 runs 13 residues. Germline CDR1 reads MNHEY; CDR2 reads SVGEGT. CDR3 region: CASSYSLGAEAFF. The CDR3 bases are TGTGCCAGCAGTTACTCCCTAGGGGCTGAAGCTTTCTTT.

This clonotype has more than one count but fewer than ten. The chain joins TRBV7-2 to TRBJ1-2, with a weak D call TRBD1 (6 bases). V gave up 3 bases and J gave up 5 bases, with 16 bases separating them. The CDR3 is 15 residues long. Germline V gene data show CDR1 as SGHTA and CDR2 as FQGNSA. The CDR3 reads CASSFDTGPRYGYTF. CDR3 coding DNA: TGTGCCAGCAGCTTCGACACAGGGCCTAGGTATGGCTACACCTTC.

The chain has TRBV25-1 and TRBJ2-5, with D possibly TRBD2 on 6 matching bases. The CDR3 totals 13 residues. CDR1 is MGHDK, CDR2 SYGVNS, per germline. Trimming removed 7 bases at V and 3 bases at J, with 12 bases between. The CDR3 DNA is TGTGCCAGCACCGCGTGGGGGGAAGAGACCCAGTACTTC. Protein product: CASTAWGEETQYF.

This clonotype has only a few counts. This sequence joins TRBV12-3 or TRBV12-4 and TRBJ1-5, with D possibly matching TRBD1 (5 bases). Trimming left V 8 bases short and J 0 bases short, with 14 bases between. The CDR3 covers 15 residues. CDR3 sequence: CASGVGGDSNQPQHF. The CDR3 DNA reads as TGTGCCAGCGGGGTGGGGGGGGATAGCAATCAGCCCCAGCATTTT.

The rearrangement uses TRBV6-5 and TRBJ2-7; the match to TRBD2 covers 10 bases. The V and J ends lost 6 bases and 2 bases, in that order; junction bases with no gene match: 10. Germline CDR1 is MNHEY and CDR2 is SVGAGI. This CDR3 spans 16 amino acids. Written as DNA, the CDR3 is TGTGCCAGCAGCCCACGAGCTAGCGGGGGCCCCTACGAGCAGTACTTC. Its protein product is CASSPRASGGPYEQYF.

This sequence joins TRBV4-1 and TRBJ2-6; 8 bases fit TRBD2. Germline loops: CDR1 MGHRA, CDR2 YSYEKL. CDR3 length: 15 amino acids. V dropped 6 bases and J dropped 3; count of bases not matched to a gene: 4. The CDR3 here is CASRRGDYGANVLTF. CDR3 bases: TGCGCCAGCAGGCGGGGGGATTATGGGGCCAACGTCCTGACTTTC.

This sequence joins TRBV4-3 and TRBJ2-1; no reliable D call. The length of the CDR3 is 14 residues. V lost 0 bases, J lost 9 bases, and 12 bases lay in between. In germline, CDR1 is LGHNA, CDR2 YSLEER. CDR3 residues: CASSQDLSPTEQFF. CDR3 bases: TGCGCCAGCAGCCAAGATCTTAGCCCTACTGAGCAGTTCTTC.

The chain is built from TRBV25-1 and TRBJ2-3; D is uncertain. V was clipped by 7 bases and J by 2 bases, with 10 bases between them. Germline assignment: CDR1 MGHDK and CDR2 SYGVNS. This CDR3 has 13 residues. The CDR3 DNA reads TGTGCCAGCATGCCAGACCACACAGATACGCAGTATTTT. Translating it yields CASMPDHTDTQYF.

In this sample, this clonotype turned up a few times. CDR3 DNA: TGCAGCGTAGCGGTAGCAACTCAAGAGACCCAGTACTTC. It encodes CSVAVATQETQYF. This chain links TRBV29-1 with TRBJ2-5; D might be TRBD2 (5 bases). The CDR3 runs 13 residues. With 6 bases removed from V and 2 bases from J, the gap between germline ends came to 13 bases. Germline-derived CDR1 and CDR2 are SQVTM and ANQGSEA.

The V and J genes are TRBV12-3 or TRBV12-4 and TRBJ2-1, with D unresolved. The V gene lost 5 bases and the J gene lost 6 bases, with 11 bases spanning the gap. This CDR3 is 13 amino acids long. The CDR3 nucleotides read TGTGCCAGCAGTACCCGACACCTCAATGAGCAGTTCTTC. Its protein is CASSTRHLNEQFF.

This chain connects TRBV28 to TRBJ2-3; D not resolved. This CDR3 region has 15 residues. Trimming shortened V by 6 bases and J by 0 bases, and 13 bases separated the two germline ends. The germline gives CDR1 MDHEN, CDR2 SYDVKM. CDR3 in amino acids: CASRGGGASTDTQYF. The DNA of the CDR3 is TGTGCCAGCAGAGGTGGCGGAGCTAGCACAGATACGCAGTATTTT.

CDR3 region: CASSLGPGLAGGEQFF. As DNA, the CDR3 is TGTGCCAGCAGCCTGGGACCGGGACTAGCGGGGGGTGAGCAGTTCTTC. V usage is TRBV12-1 and J usage is TRBJ2-1; TRBD2, the table's D call, was not compared with the DNA. TRBV12-1 is a pseudogene. The CDR3 sequence is 16 residues long.

The CDR3 here is CASSVLGRVGTEAFF. The CDR3 bases are TGTGCCAGCAGCGTACTTGGCAGGGTGGGGACTGAAGCTTTCTTT. V is TRBV7-9 and J is TRBJ1-1, with TRBD1 as a possible D gene (5 bases). The ends were cut back, 5 bases at V and 5 bases at J, with 18 bases in the middle. This CDR3 region has 15 residues. Germline V gene sequence: CDR1 SEHNR, CDR2 FQNEAQ (reference sequence).

In DNA, the CDR3 is TGCGCCAGCAGCCAAGGGACAGGGTGGACTGACACTGAAGCTTTCTTT. As protein: CASSQGTGWTDTEAFF. V and J are TRBV4-3 and TRBJ1-1; 8 nucleotides line up with TRBD1. Germline loops: CDR1 LGHNA, CDR2 YSLEER. J lost 3 bases, V lost 1 base, and 7 bases had no gene match. The length of the CDR3 is 16 residues.

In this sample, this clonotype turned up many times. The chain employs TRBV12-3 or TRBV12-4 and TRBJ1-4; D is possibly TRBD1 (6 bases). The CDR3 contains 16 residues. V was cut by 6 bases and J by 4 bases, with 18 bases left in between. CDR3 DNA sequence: TGTGCCAGCAGCCCGGACCCGGGACACCTTAATGAAAAACTGTTTTTT. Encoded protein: CASSPDPGHLNEKLFF.

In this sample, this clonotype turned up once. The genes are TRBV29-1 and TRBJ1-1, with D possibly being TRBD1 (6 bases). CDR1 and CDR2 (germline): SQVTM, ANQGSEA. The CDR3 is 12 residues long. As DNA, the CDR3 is TGCACCGTACTGACAGGTAGCACTGAAGCTTTCTTT. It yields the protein CTVLTGSTEAFF.

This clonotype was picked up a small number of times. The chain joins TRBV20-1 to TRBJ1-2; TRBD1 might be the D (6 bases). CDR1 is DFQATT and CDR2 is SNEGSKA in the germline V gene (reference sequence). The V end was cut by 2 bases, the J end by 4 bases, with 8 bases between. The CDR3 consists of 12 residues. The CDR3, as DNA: TGCAGTGCTAGACACAGGGCCTATGGCTACACCTTC. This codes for CSARHRAYGYTF.

DNA for the CDR3: TGTGCCAGCAATTGGGGTATCTACAATGAGCAGTTCTTC. It translates to CASNWGIYNEQFF. The chain combines TRBV28 with TRBJ2-1; D is unclear. The CDR3 is 13 amino acids. V lost 7 bases and J lost 3, with 10 bases in between. Germline CDR1 and CDR2: MDHEN and SYDVKM.

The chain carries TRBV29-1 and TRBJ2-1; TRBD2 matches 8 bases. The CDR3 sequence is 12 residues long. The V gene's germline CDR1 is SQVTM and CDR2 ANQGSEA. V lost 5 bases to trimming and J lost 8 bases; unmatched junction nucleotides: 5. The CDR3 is CSVTSGGYEQFF. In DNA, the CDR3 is TGCAGCGTTACGAGCGGGGGTTATGAGCAGTTCTTC.